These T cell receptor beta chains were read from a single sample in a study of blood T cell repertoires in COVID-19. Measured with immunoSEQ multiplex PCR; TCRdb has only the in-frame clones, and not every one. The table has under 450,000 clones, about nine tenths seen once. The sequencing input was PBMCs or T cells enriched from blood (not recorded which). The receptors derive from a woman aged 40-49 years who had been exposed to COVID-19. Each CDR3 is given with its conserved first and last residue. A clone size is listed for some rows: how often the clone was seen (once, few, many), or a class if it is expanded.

CASRQTSGGADEQYF | TRBJ2-7 | - | TRBV7-2
CASSITYEQYF | TRBJ2-7 | - | TRBV5-5
CASSLSVTSIDGYTF | TRBJ1-2 | - | TRBV5-6
CASSGADTEAFF | TRBJ1-1 | - | TRBV12-3/TRBV12-4
CASSYGTSGGISGELFF | TRBJ2-2 | - | TRBV7-3
CASVGTTSGNTIYF | TRBJ1-3 | - | TRBV5-7
CASSPRQAFSGNTIYF | TRBJ1-3 | - | TRBV11-2
CASSLDARNYGYTF | TRBJ1-2 | - | TRBV5-1
CAWSRQGTPLHF | TRBJ1-6 | - | TRBV30
CSAMGGYEQYF | TRBJ2-7 | - | TRBV20-1
CASSSPPPGDHEQYF | TRBJ2-7 | - | TRBV5-5
CASSSQGAWGNTIYF | TRBJ1-3 | - | TRBV27
CASSGQGGMNTEAFF | TRBJ1-1 | - | TRBV5-1
CASSIGQISGNTIYF | TRBJ1-3 | - | TRBV13
CASSLTSGGYEQYF | TRBJ2-7 | - | TRBV7-2
CASSRGHLSYEQYF | TRBJ2-7 | - | TRBV5-4
CASSPGGASANYGYTF | TRBJ1-2 | - | TRBV5-4
CATSREQGANPGNTIYF | TRBJ1-3 | - | TRBV15
CASSFTQADTQYF | TRBJ2-3 | - | TRBV12-3/TRBV12-4
CASSVIGGSTDTQYF | TRBJ2-3 | - | TRBV9
CATSDPDRAGYTF | TRBJ1-2 | - | TRBV24-1
CASSDRTGVAETQYF | TRBJ2-5 | - | TRBV6-1
CASSFSHGQGIQPQHF | TRBJ1-5 | - | TRBV5-8
CATSDRGTGGNEQFF | TRBJ2-1 | once | TRBV24-1
CASSGRTGGTEAFF | TRBJ1-1 | - | TRBV10-2
CASSQATGHYGYTF | TRBJ1-2 | - | TRBV3-1/TRBV3-2
CASAGETYEQYF | TRBJ2-7 | once | TRBV19
CASSRAGATEAFF | TRBJ1-1 | - | TRBV5-1
CATSAGGQKLFF | TRBJ1-4 | - | TRBV24-1
CASSREETQYF | TRBJ2-5 | - | TRBV18
CASSLGYSEGGYTF | TRBJ1-2 | - | TRBV7-3
CASSNTGSNQPQHF | TRBJ1-5 | - | TRBV9
CASSSGQGAYEQYF | TRBJ2-7 | - | TRBV5-1
CASSWAAGGSYEQYF | TRBJ2-7 | - | TRBV5-1
CASSSGGPHNEQFF | TRBJ2-1 | - | TRBV7-9
CASSLPDNPWSTEAFF | TRBJ1-1 | once | TRBV7-6
CASSDLAWVGELFF | TRBJ2-2 | - | TRBV6-2/TRBV6-3
CASSLQTGGMNTEAFF | TRBJ1-1 | - | TRBV7-8
CASSDHRGQEKLFF | TRBJ1-4 | - | TRBV2
CAWSADRGINEKLFF | TRBJ1-4 | - | TRBV30
CASSVDLASGNTIYF | TRBJ1-3 | - | TRBV9
CASSDSYRGLHGAFF | TRBJ1-1 | - | TRBV6-1
CASSLRSPPRDRGFYGYTF | TRBJ1-2 | - | TRBV7-9
CASSSGTTGNTIYF | TRBJ1-3 | - | TRBV2
CASSEDGTYEQYF | TRBJ2-7 | few | TRBV10-1
CASSIDSSSYEQYF | TRBJ2-7 | - | TRBV5-1
CASSRAQAFSGNTIYF | TRBJ1-3 | - | TRBV7-8
CASSPAGSTDTQYF | TRBJ2-3 | - | TRBV18
CAIPSDRGSIQETQYF | TRBJ2-5 | - | TRBV10-1
CASSLTGERQETQYF | TRBJ2-5 | - | TRBV7-9
CASGRTGEEGTQYF | TRBJ2-5 | - | TRBV5-1